Sequencing of this T cell receptor (beta chain) was carried out in a study of blood T cell repertoires in COVID-19. Study at large: COVID-19 samples, acute and convalescent, were from the United States, Italy and Spain. The cDNA or gDNA used as material had been derived from T cells, B-cell-depleted T cells, or PBMCs.

CDR1 is MNHEY and CDR2 is SVGAGI in the germline V gene. Trimming removed 4 bases from V and 5 bases from J, with 17 bases in between. This CDR3 is built from 15 residues. Original methodology: By means of reference gene primer amplification, nucleated cell counts were estimated. Method: immunoSEQ multiplex PCR; TCRdb's copy keeps in-frame clones and lacks some. V, J and clone size are taken as reported in that table, and D and trimming were inferred from the DNA itself. The sample has roughly 230,000 clones; 89% are singletons. This sequence originates from a woman aged 40 to 50 who had recovered from COVID-19. The rearrangement links TRBV6-5 to TRBJ1-2, with a tentative D call TRBD1 (6 bases). Sequencing used peripheral blood. The CDR3 DNA reads TGTGCCAGCAGTTTGGCGGGGGGCGGATTTTATGGCTACACCTTC. Its protein is CASSLAGGGFYGYTF.